This T cell receptor (beta chain) is drawn from a study of cytomegalovirus exposure and HLA in healthy donors (dated by TCRdb to about 2017). In the study overall: According to a later analysis, one platform produced both the roughly 120 validation repertoires and the 670 or so repertoires of the first cohort. The study was designed to test whether signatures of past pathogen exposure could be identified by cataloging public T cell receptors. In addition to the first cohort of 650 to 750 subjects, a separate validation cohort of 120 different subjects was used. The study combined high-throughput TCR immunosequencing, statistical association of individual TCRs with disease status, and machine learning to predict cytomegalovirus infection status. Results the study describes overall, beyond this receptor: Most TCR sequences were observed very rarely across donors, whereas some public TCRs were present in many individuals. Subsequent analysis determined that TCRs grouped into clusters in the first cohort also showed a tendency toward co-occurrence across the 130 or so validation repertoires, and 90% to 95% of cluster scores exceeded 0. The classifier was reported to diagnose cytomegalovirus status with high specificity and sensitivity in both the original and validation cohorts. The authors suggested that the approach could potentially be extended to other disease states and immunological phenotypes. A later analysis lacked HLA typing for the validation cohort, so it scored co-occurrence in that cohort across all 120 or so repertoires. In vitro tests confirmed that a few of the cytomegalovirus-associated TCR beta chains recognize cytomegalovirus antigens. The study listed approximately 150 TCR beta chains as associated with cytomegalovirus.

Concerning this clone: Its antigen is unknown. Base qualities are not recorded, but no much larger clone differs from it by a single base.

CDR1 and CDR2, per the germline V gene, are SGHTS and YDEGEE. The junction shows trimming of 10 bases on V and 0 bases on J, plus 17 bases between the germline ends. The CDR3 starts with the cysteine, ends with the phenylalanine, and has 15 residues. Of all the DNA, just the CDR3 is kept, 45 bases in frame from base 1. The donors were included in the validation cohort of 90 to 150 subjects, a group kept apart from the roughly 670-subject first cohort. The library was obtained by the immunoSEQ multiplex PCR assay. In the paper's pipeline: To diagnose cytomegalovirus status from the catalog of TCR beta chain sequences, a statistical classification framework was built. In TCRdb, the immuneACCESS table is reduced to in-frame sequences with V and J assigned. These tables do not hold every clone; where another copy was compared, an unresolved V gene accounts for under half, and the others remain unexplained. Clone size and the V and J calls come from that table; the DNA yielded D and trimming. Within this sample are around 130,000 clones, with over 85% of them counted one time only. About 3.7% of the sample is taken by the ten largest.

The receptor was isolated from a man younger than 40 in good health and CMV-seronegative. The source material was PBMCs. The chain links TRBV5-8 with TRBJ1-5; the D gene is perhaps TRBD1, from 6 matching bases. In nucleotides, the sequence is TGTGCCGGCCTGGGGGGGCCCTATAGCAATCAGCCCCAGCATTTT. It translates to CAGLGGPYSNQPQHF.